This T cell receptor beta chain originates from a study of cytomegalovirus exposure and HLA in healthy donors. Study-wide findings and caveats: It was taken for granted in presence/absence analyses that sequencing depth across donors was roughly uniform.

This clone was recorded a few times. The antigen is unknown. Primers for the PCR totalled 60 Vbeta and 13 Jbeta. Libraries were prepared by immunoSEQ multiplex PCR; TCRdb keeps only in-frame clonotypes and omits some of them. The sample lists about 130,000 clones, less than 75% occurring once. This CDR3 contains 15 residues. Per germline, CDR1 SGHDT and CDR2 YYEEEE. Losses at the gene ends were 4 bases for V and 4 bases for J; bases not matched to a gene: 9. This TCR was recovered from a woman aged 40 to 50 in good health and CMV-seropositive. Sequencing was carried out using PBMCs. V usage is TRBV5-6 and J usage is TRBJ1-2; 8 nucleotides agree with TRBD1. The DNA for the CDR3 is TGTGCCAGCAGCACGCCAGGGGGCGTCCCCTATGGCTACACCTTC. This gives the protein CASSTPGGVPYGYTF.